This entry describes one T cell receptor beta chain. TCRdb ran MiXCR on the 5' RACE reads and lists one entry per CDR3 protein. The table has approximately 700,000 distinct CDR3 sequences, 5.5% to 7.5% seen once; the top ten hold around 1.9%. The sample belongs to a study of identical twins. V shed 7 bases and J shed 7 bases, with 20 bases lying between them. The germline gives CDR1 DFQATT, CDR2 SNEGSKA (reference sequence). The length of the CDR3 is 14 residues. Input material: naive T cells sorted from blood. V is TRBV20-1 and J is TRBJ2-1; the D gene is possibly TRBD1 (5 bases). The TCR comes from a man aged 18 to 29 in good health. In DNA form, the CDR3 reads TGCAGTGGTAACGTGGACATAGTATCGAATGAGCAGTTCTTC. It specifies CSGNVDIVSNEQFF.